This T cell receptor (beta chain) came from a study of T cell responses to AZD1222 COVID-19 vaccine. The count of this clone is one. As yet, its antigen is unknown. CDR1 SEHNR and CDR2 FQNEAQ come from the germline V gene (reference sequence). V was cut by 2 bases and J by 3 bases, with 7 bases left in between. The CDR3 loop spans 14 amino acids. Regarding the study as a whole: Most donors were white British, females outnumbered males, and clonal diversity was possibly underestimated.

Clones were sequenced by immunoSEQ multiplex PCR, and TCRdb holds only the in-frame ones, with some missing. The sample has around 120,000 clones, roughly 91% seen once. The clonotype originates from an adult who received the AZD1222 COVID-19 vaccine. The chain carries TRBV7-9 and TRBJ1-4; D is unclear. The source was peripheral blood, collected 28 days after the second AZD1222 dose. The DNA of the CDR3 is TGTGCCAGCAGCTTAAGTACGTCTAATGAAAAACTGTTTTTT. Its translation is CASSLSTSNEKLFF.